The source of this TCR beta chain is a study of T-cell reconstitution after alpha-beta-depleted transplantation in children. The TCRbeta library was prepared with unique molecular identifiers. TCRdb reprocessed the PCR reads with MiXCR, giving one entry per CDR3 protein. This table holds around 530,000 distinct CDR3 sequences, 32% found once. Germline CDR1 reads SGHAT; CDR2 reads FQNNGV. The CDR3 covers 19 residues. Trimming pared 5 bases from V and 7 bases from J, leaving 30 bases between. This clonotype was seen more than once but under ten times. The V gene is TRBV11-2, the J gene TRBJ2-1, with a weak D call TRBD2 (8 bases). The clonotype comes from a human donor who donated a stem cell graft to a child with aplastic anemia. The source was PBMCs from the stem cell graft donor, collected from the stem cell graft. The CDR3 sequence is CASSRRQGIWREVKNEQFF. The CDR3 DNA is TGTGCCAGCAGCCGACGACAGGGCATTTGGCGGGAGGTGAAAAATGAGCAGTTCTTC.